This TCR beta chain was recorded in a study of blood T cell repertoires in COVID-19. Enrolled during active infection, Seattle patients were then followed longitudinally. Per germline, CDR1 LGHDT and CDR2 YNNKEL (reference sequence). The CDR3 runs to 16 residues. V shed 1 base and J shed 9 bases, with 22 bases lying between them. Per the original data handling: Researchers report that nucleated cell counts were estimated from reference gene primer amplification. Measured with immunoSEQ multiplex PCR; TCRdb has only the in-frame clones, and not every one. That table furnishes V, J and clone size, whereas the DNA furnished D and trimming. Of about 350,000 clones listed, 88% were seen once; the top ten hold about 7%.

Sequences were obtained from peripheral blood. This chain links TRBV3-1 (or the pseudogene TRBV3-2) with TRBJ2-7; D possibly corresponds to TRBD2 (5 bases). This clonotype was obtained from an older woman with COVID-19, enrolled during active disease. CDR3 sequence reads: CASSQGAVVFSEGQYF. The CDR3 region has the DNA TGTGCCAGCAGCCAAGGGGCGGTAGTCTTCTCAGAGGGGCAGTACTTC.